This entry describes one T cell receptor (beta chain). The sample comes from a study of control samples from healthy donors and cancer patients. V was trimmed by 2 bases and J by 7 bases, leaving 11 bases between them. The CDR3 is 14 residues long. Germline lookup yields CDR1 MRHNA and CDR2 SNTAGT. Clones were sequenced by immunoSEQ multiplex PCR, and TCRdb holds only the in-frame ones, with some missing. The table lists about 140,000 clones, approximately 94% of them singletons. The specimen sequenced was blood. This sequence was found in a man aged 40-49 years in good health. The chain links TRBV6-4 to TRBJ1-4, with D possibly being TRBD1 (5 bases). The chain's CDR3 is CASSDPSGGEKLFF. In DNA form, the CDR3 reads TGTGCCAGCAGTGACCCCTCGGGGGGTGAAAAACTGTTTTTT.